This is a list of T cell receptor beta chains from one sample in a study of CD8 T cells in ankylosing spondylitis. MiXCR, run by TCRdb on the 5' RACE reads, gives a single entry per CDR3 protein. The sample lists about 540,000 distinct CDR3 sequences, roughly 12% occurring once. The specimen was blood, either unsorted or a sorted T cell fraction (not recorded which). The receptor source for this set is a male donor with ankylosing spondylitis. CDR3s include the opening cysteine and the closing phenylalanine or tryptophan. A D gene is named only where the DNA matches it firmly. Only part of the rows carry a size: once, few, many, or a class if the clone is expanded.

V gene,clone size,D gene,J gene,CDR3 DNA,CDR3 protein
TRBV20-1,few,TRBD1,TRBJ2-1,TGCAGTGGACCGGGACAGGATATCAATGAGCAGTTCTTC,CSGPGQDINEQFF
TRBV6-1,many,.,TRBJ2-1,TGTGCCAGCAGGGCACAGGGAAGGAATAATGAGCAGTTCTTC,CASRAQGRNNEQFF
TRBV7-9,few,.,TRBJ2-5,TGTGCCAGCAGACAACGGGGCTTGGAGACCCAGTACTTC,CASRQRGLETQYF
TRBV7-2,few,.,TRBJ1-1,TGTGCCAGCACCGCGAGCCGTAGGGTCTCGGGTACTGAAGCTTTCTTT,CASTASRRVSGTEAFF
TRBV5-1,.,.,TRBJ1-3,TGCGCCAGCAGCTTGGGGGACCTGGGAAACACCATATATTTT,CASSLGDLGNTIYF
TRBV2,.,TRBD1,TRBJ1-5,TGTGCCAGCAGTGAATCAGGGGGGCGGCAGCCCCAGCATTTT,CASSESGGRQPQHF
TRBV5-1,few,.,TRBJ1-5,TGCGCCAGCAGCTTGAACGGACTTTACAATCAGCCCCAGCATTTT,CASSLNGLYNQPQHF
TRBV25-1,many,.,TRBJ1-1,TGTGCCAGCAGTGAATTCGGGAGTCGGACTGAAGCTTTCTTT,CASSEFGSRTEAFF
TRBV2,many,.,TRBJ2-2,TGTGCCAGCAGAGGTGGGATGAACACCGGGGAGCTGTTTTTT,CASRGGMNTGELFF
TRBV20-1,.,.,TRBJ2-1,TGCAGTGCCCCTGGGGGGACCTTCTCCTACAATGAGCAGTTCTTC,CSAPGGTFSYNEQFF
TRBV20-1,few,TRBD2,TRBJ2-5,TGCAGTGCTGGACCGCGGACTAGCGGTCTTGAGACCCAGTACTTC,CSAGPRTSGLETQYF
TRBV20-1,few,.,TRBJ1-1,TGCAGTTTTTTGGGACTTGGCTACACTGAAGCTTTCTTT,CSFLGLGYTEAFF
TRBV4-2,few,.,TRBJ2-5,TGTGCCAGCAGCCTCAATACCAAAGAAGAGACCCAGTACTTC,CASSLNTKEETQYF
TRBV15,few,TRBD1,TRBJ1-1,TGTGCCACCAGCAGAGATAAGGGGGCTGCTGTGGCTTTCTTT,CATSRDKGAAVAFF
TRBV12-3/TRBV12-4,few,TRBD2,TRBJ2-1,TGTGCCAGCAGTCTTACTAGCGAGGGTGAGCAGTTCTTC,CASSLTSEGEQFF
TRBV20-1,few,TRBD2,TRBJ2-5,TGCAGTGCGCTTACTAGCGGACAAGAGACCCAGTACTTC,CSALTSGQETQYF
TRBV20-1,few,.,TRBJ2-5,TGCAGTGCCGAGAGGACACAACTTCAAGAGACCCAGTACTTC,CSAERTQLQETQYF
TRBV7-2,.,.,TRBJ1-5,TGTGCCAGCAGCCTCACTCAGTACTTAGGCAGCAATCAGCCCCAGCATTTT,CASSLTQYLGSNQPQHF
TRBV25-1,.,TRBD1,TRBJ1-6,TGTGCCAGCAGTGTACAGGGGAAAGCTTCACCCCTCCACTTT,CASSVQGKASPLHF
TRBV3-1,few,TRBD2,TRBJ2-7,TGTGCCAGCAGATTAGCGGGAGGCCCTTCGTCCGAGCAGTGCTTC,CASRLAGGPSSEQCF
TRBV20-1,few,.,TRBJ1-1,TGCAGTGCTATGGGCCCCGCCCGGTTTGAAGCTTTCTTT,CSAMGPARFEAFF
TRBV4-1,.,.,TRBJ2-5,TGCGCCAGCAGCCAAGATCAGCTGGCCCAGTACTTC,CASSQDQLAQYF
TRBV5-1,.,TRBD1,TRBJ2-3,TGCGCCAGCAGCTTGCGTGAGACAGGGCGTACAGATACGCAGTATTTT,CASSLRETGRTDTQYF
TRBV3-1,.,TRBD1,TRBJ2-1,TGTGCCAGCAGCCCGCGGGACAGGGGCTACAATGAGCAGTTCTTC,CASSPRDRGYNEQFF
TRBV3-1,.,.,TRBJ2-1,TGTGCCAGCAGCCAAGATGTCAACAATGAGCAGTTCTTC,CASSQDVNNEQFF
TRBV24-1,many,.,TRBJ2-2,TGTGCCACCAGTGATCCCGGGACGTCCGCGTCAGGGCTGTTTTTT,CATSDPGTSASGLFF
TRBV20-1,few,TRBD2,TRBJ2-3,TGCAGTGCGACCGGGACTAGTCTGGCTGATACGCAGTATTTT,CSATGTSLADTQYF
TRBV5-1,few,.,TRBJ2-3,TGCGCCAGCAGTGGAGCAACAGATACGCAGTATTTT,CASSGATDTQYF